The rows below give T cell receptor beta chains drawn from one sample of a study of radiotherapy plus CTLA-4 blockade in lung cancer. Generated by immunoSEQ multiplex PCR, the TCRdb table keeps only in-frame clones and is missing some. This table has fewer than 150,000 clones, about 77% appearing once. Specimen: peripheral blood, collected from a patient treated with radiotherapy plus ipilimumab. Receptors were obtained from a human donor with non-small cell lung cancer who had a partial response to radiotherapy plus ipilimumab. CDR3s include the opening cysteine and the closing phenylalanine or tryptophan. A D gene is named only where the DNA matches it firmly. For some rows the clone size is stated as once, few or many, or as a class when expanded; others skip it.

>-|TRBV5-1|-|TRBJ1-2
TGCGCCAGCAGCTTGGGTCAACCCGGAGGGGACGGCTACACCTTC
CASSLGQPGGDGYTF
>-|TRBV7-2|few|TRBJ2-7
TGTGCCAGCAGCCGCCGGGACAACTACGAGCAGTACTTC
CASSRRDNYEQYF
>-|TRBV6-5|once|TRBJ2-3
TGTGCCAGCAGTCCCCTTTTGGCTAGCACAGATACGCAGTATTTT
CASSPLLASTDTQYF
>-|TRBV6-6|once|TRBJ2-3
TGTGCCAGCAGCTATAGTGGCACAGATACGCAGTATTTT
CASSYSGTDTQYF
>TRBD1|TRBV7-9|few|TRBJ1-2
TGTGCCAGCACCACATCAGGGGGCAGGGGCCTGGCTAACTATGGCTACACCTTC
CASTTSGGRGLANYGYTF
>-|TRBV10-3|few|TRBJ1-4
TGTGCCATCAGTTGGGGCGAGCGTGAAAAACTGTTTTTT
CAISWGEREKLFF
>-|TRBV28|-|TRBJ2-3
TGTGCCAGCAGGGGAGTTAGCACAGATACGCAGTATTTT
CASRGVSTDTQYF
>-|TRBV5-4|many|TRBJ2-2
TGTGCCAGCAGCCCCGGGCAGGGGCGGAGCGGGGAGCTGTTTTTT
CASSPGQGRSGELFF
>TRBD1|TRBV5-1|-|TRBJ1-1
TGCGCCAGCCGAGGGACAGATAGTATGAACACTGAAGCTTTCTTT
CASRGTDSMNTEAFF
>-|TRBV6-1|-|TRBJ1-2
TGTGCCAGCAGTCCACCGGGACATAACTATGGCTACACCTTC
CASSPPGHNYGYTF